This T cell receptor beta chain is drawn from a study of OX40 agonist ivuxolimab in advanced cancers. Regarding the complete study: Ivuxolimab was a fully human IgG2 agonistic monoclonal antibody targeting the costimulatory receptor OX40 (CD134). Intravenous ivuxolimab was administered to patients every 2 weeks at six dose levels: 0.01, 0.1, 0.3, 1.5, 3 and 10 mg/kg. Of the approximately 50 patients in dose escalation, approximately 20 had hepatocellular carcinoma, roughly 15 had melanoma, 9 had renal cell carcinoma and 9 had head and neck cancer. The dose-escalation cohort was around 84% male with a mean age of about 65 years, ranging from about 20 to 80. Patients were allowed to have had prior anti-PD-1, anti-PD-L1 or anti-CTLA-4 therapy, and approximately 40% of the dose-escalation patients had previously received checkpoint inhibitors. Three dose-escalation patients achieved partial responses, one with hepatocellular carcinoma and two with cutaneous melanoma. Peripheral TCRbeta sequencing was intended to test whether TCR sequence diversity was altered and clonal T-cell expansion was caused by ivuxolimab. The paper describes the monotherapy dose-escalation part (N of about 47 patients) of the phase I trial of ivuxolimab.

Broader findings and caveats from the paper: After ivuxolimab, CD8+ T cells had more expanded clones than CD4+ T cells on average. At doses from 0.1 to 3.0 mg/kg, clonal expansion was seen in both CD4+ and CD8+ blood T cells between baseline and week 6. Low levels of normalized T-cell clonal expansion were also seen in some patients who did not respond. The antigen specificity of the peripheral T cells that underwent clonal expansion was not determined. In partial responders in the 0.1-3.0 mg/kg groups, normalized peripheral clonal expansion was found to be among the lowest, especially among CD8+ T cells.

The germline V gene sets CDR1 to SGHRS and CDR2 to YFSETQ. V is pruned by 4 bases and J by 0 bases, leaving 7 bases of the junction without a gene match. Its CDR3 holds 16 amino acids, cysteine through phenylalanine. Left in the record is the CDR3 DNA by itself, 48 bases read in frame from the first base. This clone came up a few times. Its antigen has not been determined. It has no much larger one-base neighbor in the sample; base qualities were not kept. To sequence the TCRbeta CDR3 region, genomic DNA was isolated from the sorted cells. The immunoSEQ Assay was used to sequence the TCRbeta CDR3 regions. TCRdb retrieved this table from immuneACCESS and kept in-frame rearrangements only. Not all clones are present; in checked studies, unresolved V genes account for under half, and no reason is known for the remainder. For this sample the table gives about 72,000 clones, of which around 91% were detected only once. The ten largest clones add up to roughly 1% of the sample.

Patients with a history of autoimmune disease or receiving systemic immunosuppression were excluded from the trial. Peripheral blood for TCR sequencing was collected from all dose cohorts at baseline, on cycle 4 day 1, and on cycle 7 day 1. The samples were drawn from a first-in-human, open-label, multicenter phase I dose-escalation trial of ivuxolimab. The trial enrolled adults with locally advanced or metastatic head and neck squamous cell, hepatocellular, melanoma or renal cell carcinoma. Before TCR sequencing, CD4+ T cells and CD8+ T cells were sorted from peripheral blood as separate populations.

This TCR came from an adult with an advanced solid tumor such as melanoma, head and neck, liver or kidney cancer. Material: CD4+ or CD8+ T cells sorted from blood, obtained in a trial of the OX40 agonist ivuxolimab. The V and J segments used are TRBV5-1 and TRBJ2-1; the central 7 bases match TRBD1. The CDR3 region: CASSLGTASSYNEQFF. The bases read TGCGCCAGCAGCCTAGGGACAGCAAGCTCCTACAATGAGCAGTTCTTC.